A single T cell receptor beta chain is shown here with its context. Its antigen has not been determined. No base qualities exist here, and no much larger clone lies one base off it. The germline V gene supplies CDR1 SGHAT and CDR2 FQNNGV. The germline V and J ends show losses of 6 bases and 1 base respectively, and no gene match explains 6 bases of the junction. The CDR3, cysteine through phenylalanine, is 15 amino acids long. The sequence is cut down to CDR3 DNA, 45 bases in frame from base 1. The collaborating institutions used their own protocols to collect whole blood in K2EDTA tubes. For TCRbeta analysis, collaborators shipped samples as frozen whole blood, isolated PBMCs, or DNA extracted from either of those sample types. The sample originates from a study of blood T cell repertoires in COVID-19 (dated by TCRdb to the early 2020s). Regarding the complete study: Samples covering the acute and convalescent phases of COVID-19 were provided by collaborators in the United States, Italy and Spain. The material from the prospective study consisted of cDNA or gDNA derived from T cells, B-cell-depleted T cells, or PBMCs. Subjects who had been exposed to COVID-19, were actively infected with it, or had recovered from it provided the deeply sampled blood TCRbeta repertoires that made up the dataset. The repertoires were released in a freely available public database intended as a resource for research on the immune response to SARS-CoV-2. The samples were drawn from the first 160 participants of the ongoing ImmuneRACE study and from over 950 subjects provided by 6 global collaborators. Sample metadata almost always included a de-identified subject ID, COVID-19 status, age in years and sex. Where available, HLA class I and class II types were taken from metadata supplied by the sample provider and were not determined by assay-based typing.

TCRbeta CDR3 regions were amplified from genomic DNA by means of the immunoSEQ Assay, a bias-controlled multiplex PCR. Per the source publication's procedure: Nucleated cell counts per sample were estimated from amplification of reference gene primers within the assay. To quantify the absolute abundance of each unique TCRbeta CDR3 rearrangement, sequence reads were collapsed and filtered. For each sample, productive Simpson clonality was calculated as the square root of Simpson's diversity index over productive rearrangements. Imported from immuneACCESS, the table was reduced by TCRdb to in-frame sequences with V and J called. These copies leave out some clones; in studies compared against another copy, an unresolved V gene accounts for under half, and the cause of the remainder is not known. Clone size and the V and J calls come from that table; the DNA yielded D and trimming. The sample contains some 70,000 clones, less than 75% of them found a single time. The ten largest make up roughly 23% of the sample.

The paper as a whole reports these results and caveats: Clinical and demographic metadata were provided uncurated, with the amount varying by source and participant.

The sample was peripheral blood. The chain is encoded by TRBV11-2 joined to TRBJ2-7, with 10 junctional bases fitting TRBD2. The TCR comes from a man between 60 and 75 years old with acute or convalescent COVID-19. The nucleotides are TGTGCCAGCAGGAGAGCGGGAGGGCTATCCTACGAGCAGTACTTC. Translated, this gives CASRRAGGLSYEQYF.